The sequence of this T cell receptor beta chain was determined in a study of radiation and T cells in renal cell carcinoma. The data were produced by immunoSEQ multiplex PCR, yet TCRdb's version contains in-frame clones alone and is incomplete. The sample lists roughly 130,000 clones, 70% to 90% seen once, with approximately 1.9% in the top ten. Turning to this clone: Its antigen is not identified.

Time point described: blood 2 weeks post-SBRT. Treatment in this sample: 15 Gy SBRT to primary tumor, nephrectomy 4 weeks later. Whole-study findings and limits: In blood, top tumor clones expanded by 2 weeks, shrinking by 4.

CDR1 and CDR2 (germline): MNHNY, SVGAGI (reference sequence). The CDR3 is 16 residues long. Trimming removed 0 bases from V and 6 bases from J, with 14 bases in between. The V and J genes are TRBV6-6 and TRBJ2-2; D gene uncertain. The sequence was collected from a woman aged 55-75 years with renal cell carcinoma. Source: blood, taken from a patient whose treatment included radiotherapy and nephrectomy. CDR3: CASSYSANLGAGELFF. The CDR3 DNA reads TGTGCCAGCAGTTACTCCGCTAACTTAGGCGCCGGGGAGCTGTTTTTT.